These 30 T cell receptor beta chains originate from one sample sequenced in a study of blood T cell repertoires in COVID-19. Data came from immunoSEQ multiplex PCR; TCRdb stores just in-frame clones and leaves some out. Among over 110,000 clones listed, around 90% were seen once. Sequenced: peripheral blood. These receptor sequences come from a man aged 70-80 years with acute or convalescent COVID-19.

J is TRBJ2-7 and V is TRBV28, with 15 bases aligning to TRBD2. The CDR3 length is 16 residues. With 2 bases clipped from V and 6 bases from J, the junction kept 5 bases outside the gene matches. Looked up from germline, CDR1 is MDHEN and CDR2 is SYDVKM. The CDR3 loop reads CASSLSGTSGRTEQYF. DNA for the CDR3: TGTGCCAGCAGTTTAAGCGGGACTAGCGGGAGGACCGAGCAGTACTTC. Full variable domain (missing parts from reference TRBV28 and TRBJ2-7): DVKVTQSSRYLVKRTGEKVFLECVQDMDHENMFWYRQDPGLGLRLIYFSYDVKMKEKGDIPEGYSVSREKKERFSLILESASTNQTSMYLCASSLSGTSGRTEQYFGPGTRLTVT.

This clone was seen just once. This chain links TRBV4-1 with TRBJ2-1; TRBD1 might be the D (6 bases). V lost 6 bases to trimming and J lost 4 bases, with 13 bases between them. This CDR3 is built from 14 residues. Germline CDR1 and CDR2: MGHRA and YSYEKL. The CDR3 bases are TGCGCCAGCAGTAACACCGGACAGTACAATGAGCAGTTCTTC. Translation gives CASSNTGQYNEQFF.

The CDR3 loop is CASTPGGRAYNEQFF. CDR3 sequence (DNA): TGTGCCAGCACCCCTGGCGGGAGGGCCTACAATGAGCAGTTCTTC. V is TRBV5-4 and J is TRBJ2-1; TRBD2 matches 9 bases. Germline trimming cut 6 bases from V and 2 bases from J; bases unmatched to any gene: 6. The length of the CDR3 is 15 residues. Germline V gives CDR1 SGHNT, CDR2 YYREEE (reference sequence).

V is TRBV27 and J is TRBJ2-7; D not resolved. Germline values: CDR1 MNHEY, CDR2 SMNVEV (reference sequence). The CDR3 spans 14 residues. Deletions cut 1 base from V and 3 bases from J, with 10 bases between. This CDR3 is CASSLFASDYEQYF. The CDR3 region has the DNA TGTGCCAGCAGTTTATTTGCCAGCGACTACGAGCAGTACTTC.

This clone was recorded once. The rearrangement joins TRBV7-2 to TRBJ2-3; TRBD1 might be the D (5 bases). Between the trimmed V and J ends, which lost 5 bases and 3 bases, there was a span of 9 bases. The CDR3 length is 13 residues. The germline CDR1 and CDR2 sequences are SGHTA and FQGNSA. As DNA, the CDR3 is TGTGCCAGCAGCCCCCAGGGTACAGATACGCAGTATTTT. Translation gives CASSPQGTDTQYF. The full variable domain, completed using reference TRBV7-2 and TRBJ2-3, is GAGVSQSPSNKVTEKGKDVELRCDPISGHTALYWYRQSLGQGLEFLIYFQGNSAPDKSGLPSDRFSAERTGGSVSTLTIQRTQQEDSAVYLCASSPQGTDTQYFGPGTRLTVL.

This sequence joins TRBV4-1 and TRBJ2-5, with 13 bases fitting TRBD2. V lost 4 bases to trimming and J lost 5 bases; unmatched junction nucleotides: 7. The CDR3 is 16 amino acids. Germline V gene lookup returns CDR1 MGHRA and CDR2 YSYEKL. Here the CDR3 DNA reads TGCGCCAGCAGCCTACCGACTAGCGGGGGGAGGGAGACCCAGTACTTC. Translation gives CASSLPTSGGRETQYF.

The table lists this clone with a count of one. The chain uses TRBV6-4 and TRBJ2-1; D is uncertain. Germline values: CDR1 MRHNA, CDR2 SNTAGT. This CDR3 has 13 residues. Trimming took off 3 bases at V and 7 bases at J, with 10 bases between the two ends. The CDR3 DNA reads as TGTGCCAGCAGTGAGATGACGGGTAATGAGCAGTTCTTC. Protein product: CASSEMTGNEQFF.

This clone came up once. This chain connects TRBV28 to TRBJ1-5; D might be TRBD1 (6 bases). CDR1 is MDHEN, CDR2 SYDVKM, per germline. CDR3 length equals 16 residues. Trimming cost V 2 bases and J 4 bases, with 15 bases left between them. The CDR3 DNA reads as TGTGCCAGCAGTTTACCGGGCAGGGGAATGAATCAGCCCCAGCATTTT. Translating gives CASSLPGRGMNQPQHF.

This chain links TRBV5-1 with TRBJ2-3, with TRBD2 as a possible D gene (5 bases). From germline, CDR1 is SGHRS and CDR2 YFSETQ. CDR3 length: 15 residues. Deletions cut 3 bases from V and 4 bases from J, with 15 bases between. The chain's CDR3 is CASSSLGVNADTQYF. In DNA form, the CDR3 reads TGCGCCAGCAGCTCCCTGGGAGTTAATGCAGATACGCAGTATTTT.

This clone was seen just once. The V call is TRBV6-2 or TRBV6-3, the J call TRBJ2-5; 7 nucleotides line up with TRBD2. The germline V gene encodes CDR1 MNHEY and CDR2 SVGEGT. V trimming: 2 bases; J trimming: 4 bases; junction bases outside the gene matches: 4. The CDR3 is 14 residues long. CDR3 nucleotide sequence: TGTGCCAGCAGTTACGCGGGAGTTGGAGAGACCCAGTACTTC. It codes for CASSYAGVGETQYF.

V and J are TRBV28 and TRBJ1-4; D is ambiguous. The CDR3 runs to 17 residues. Germline V gene lookup returns CDR1 MDHEN and CDR2 SYDVKM. Deletions cut 2 bases from V and 0 bases from J, with 13 bases between. For the CDR3, the DNA is TGTGCCAGCAGTTTAGGGAGGGTGGTTGCAACTAATGAAAAACTGTTTTTT. Translated: CASSLGRVVATNEKLFF.

This chain links TRBV4-1 with TRBJ1-4; possible D gene TRBD1, 6 bases. V was trimmed by 3 bases and J by 5 bases, leaving 16 bases between them. CDR1 and CDR2 from the germline V gene are MGHRA and YSYEKL. The CDR3 runs to 16 residues. The CDR3 DNA follows: TGCGCCAGCAGCCACCGACGGACAGATCGAAATGAAAAACTGTTTTTT. Amino acid sequence: CASSHRRTDRNEKLFF.

The chain joins TRBV30 to TRBJ1-2, with 7 bases lining up with TRBD1. CDR1 and CDR2 (germline): GTSNPN, SVGIG (reference sequence). The CDR3 extends over 13 amino acids. V shed 6 bases and J 4 bases; nucleotides not matched to a gene: 8. DNA for the CDR3: TGTGCCTGTCAAAGACAGGGAAGCTATGGCTACACCTTC. Encoded protein: CACQRQGSYGYTF.

The rearrangement joins TRBV12-2 to TRBJ1-6. TRBV12-2 is recorded as a pseudogene. This CDR3 is 16 amino acids long. In DNA form, the CDR3 reads TGTGCAAGTCGCTTGTGGTCGGGGGGACCGAATTCACCCCTCCACTTT. As protein: CASRLWSGGPNSPLHF.

The genes are TRBV19 and TRBJ1-1, with D unclear. Trimming stripped 7 bases from V and 5 bases from J, with 17 bases between. The CDR3 loop spans 14 amino acids. Germline CDR1 and CDR2: LNHDA and SQIVND (reference sequence). The CDR3 DNA follows: TGTGCCAGTAATATGCTGGGGTGGAGGACTGAAGCTTTCTTT. This translates into CASNMLGWRTEAFF.

The chain joins TRBV27 to TRBJ2-7, with 10 bases fitting TRBD1. Germline CDR1 and CDR2: MNHEY and SMNVEV (reference sequence). The trim removed 5 bases at V and 3 bases at J, leaving 7 bases unmatched. This CDR3 has 15 amino acids. The CDR3 sequence: CASSRRTGGHYEQYF. In DNA, the CDR3 is TGTGCCAGCAGTCGACGGACAGGGGGTCACTACGAGCAGTACTTC.

Here the CDR3 DNA reads TGTGCCAGCAGCTTCTTCCCTGGGGGCAATAGCAATCAGCCCCAGCATTTT. This translates into CASSFFPGGNSNQPQHF. The chain is built from TRBV7-6 and TRBJ1-5; possible D gene TRBD1, 6 bases. Trimming took 3 bases from V and 0 from J, leaving 15 bases between them. The germline CDR1 and CDR2 sequences are SGHVS and FNYEAQ. The CDR3 loop spans 17 amino acids.

The chain is built from TRBV7-6 and TRBJ2-5; the match to TRBD1 covers 7 bases. V was clipped by 5 bases and J by 3 bases; unmatched bases: 12. CDR1 is SGHVS and CDR2 is FNYEAQ in the germline V gene. The CDR3 spans 16 residues. In DNA, the CDR3 is TGTGCCAGCAGCCCGGTGGTGAGACAGGGCAAAGAGACCCAGTACTTC. Amino acid sequence: CASSPVVRQGKETQYF.

CDR3 residues: CASSKRDRSLEETQYF. DNA for the CDR3: TGTGCCAGCAGCAAAAGGGACAGATCCCTTGAAGAGACCCAGTACTTC. The V and J genes are TRBV3-1 (or the pseudogene TRBV3-2) and TRBJ2-5; TRBD1 agrees at 7 bases. The germline gives CDR1 LGHDT, CDR2 YNNKEL (reference sequence). The CDR3 spans 16 residues. Trimming removed 5 bases from V and 3 bases from J; junction bases left unmatched: 12.

V usage is TRBV5-8 and J usage is TRBJ2-2, with D perhaps TRBD1 (5 bases). Germline V gene data show CDR1 as SGHTS and CDR2 as YDEGEE. There are 16 residues in the CDR3. V was clipped by 0 bases and J by 1 base, with 10 bases between them. CDR3 DNA sequence: TGTGCCAGCAGCTTGGATTGGGGCCTGAACACCGGGGAGCTGTTTTTT. Protein product: CASSLDWGLNTGELFF.

V is TRBV21-1 and J is TRBJ1-1; the tabulated D call, TRBD1, remains unverified against the DNA. TRBV21-1 is classified as a pseudogene. The CDR3 contains 16 residues. This CDR3 reads CASTLDRGRDNTEAFF. The DNA for the CDR3 is TGTGCCAGCACCTTGGACAGGGGGCGAGATAACACTGAAGCTTTCTTT.

The rearrangement joins TRBV11-2 to TRBJ2-7; D is perhaps TRBD2 (7 bases). This CDR3 contains 14 residues. From germline, CDR1 is SGHAT and CDR2 FQNNGV. V was shortened by 6 bases and J by 6 bases, with 18 bases between the two germline ends. The CDR3 protein is CASRLSRGASEQYF. The CDR3 DNA follows: TGTGCCAGCAGACTCAGCCGGGGGGCCTCCGAGCAGTACTTC.

The chain recombines TRBV6-5 with TRBJ2-4; TRBD2 agrees at 8 bases. Germline CDR1 reads MNHEY; CDR2 reads SVGAGI. V gave up 2 bases and J gave up 5 bases; unmatched junction bases: 5. The CDR3 has 15 residues. The CDR3 loop reads CASSYGAAGENIQYF. CDR3 coding DNA: TGTGCCAGCAGTTACGGAGCAGCGGGGGAAAACATTCAGTACTTC.

In nucleotides, the CDR3 is TGCGCCAGCAGCTACGGACAGGGTGAAGCTTTCTTT. This translates into CASSYGQGEAFF. This chain links TRBV5-1 with TRBJ1-1; 8 nucleotides align to TRBD1. From germline, CDR1 is SGHRS and CDR2 YFSETQ. V was clipped by 3 bases and J by 7 bases; unmatched bases: 2. The CDR3 covers 12 residues.

The J gene is TRBJ1-2, the V gene TRBV7-8; TRBD1 matches 9 bases. Germline V gene data show CDR1 as SGHVS and CDR2 as FQNEAQ. With V trimmed by 0 bases and J by 5 bases, 7 bases remained unmatched. The CDR3 has 16 amino acids. CDR3 region: CASSLADRDRVYGYTF. The CDR3 bases are TGTGCCAGCAGCTTAGCGGACCGGGACAGGGTTTATGGCTACACCTTC.

The rearrangement uses TRBV6-6 and TRBJ1-1, with D hard to call. V shed 6 bases and J shed 1 base, with 9 bases lying between them. This CDR3 region has 13 residues. Germline V gene sequence: CDR1 MNHNY, CDR2 SVGAGI (reference sequence). Here the CDR3 DNA reads TGTGCCAGCAGCCCTACGCGGAACACTGAAGCTTTCTTT. Amino acids: CASSPTRNTEAFF.

This clone was detected only once. This sequence joins TRBV19 and TRBJ2-5, with TRBD1 identical over 11 bases. The CDR3 has 13 amino acids. Germline loops: CDR1 LNHDA, CDR2 SQIVND (reference sequence). J was trimmed by 5 bases and V by 10 bases; bases with no gene match: 6. CDR3 nucleotide sequence: TGTGCCACCATTGGGGACAGGGGGGAGACCCAGTACTTC. This gives the protein CATIGDRGETQYF. Variable domain in full (rest from reference TRBV19 and TRBJ2-5): DGGITQSPKYLFRKEGQNVTLSCEQNLNHDAMYWYRQDPGQGLRLIYYSQIVNDFQKGDIAEGYSVSREKKESFPLTVTSAQKNPTAFYLCATIGDRGETQYFGPGTRLLVL.

This rearrangement joins TRBV7-2 to TRBJ2-2, with D perhaps matching TRBD2 (5 bases). V was shortened by 5 bases and J by 1 base, with 8 bases between the two germline ends. Germline CDR1 reads SGHTA; CDR2 reads FQGNSA. CDR3 length equals 14 residues. The CDR3 is CASSAGRNTGELFF. CDR3 nucleotide sequence: TGTGCCAGCAGCGCGGGCAGGAACACCGGGGAGCTGTTTTTT.

V and J are TRBV28 and TRBJ1-5, with D maybe TRBD1 (6 bases). This CDR3 region has 13 residues. V gave up 10 bases and J gave up 7 bases, with 17 bases separating them. Germline lookup yields CDR1 MDHEN and CDR2 SYDVKM. CDR3 sequence: CATRGQLDQPQHF. Here the CDR3 DNA reads TGTGCCACCAGGGGCCAACTCGACCAGCCCCAGCATTTT.

The chain joins TRBV10-1 to TRBJ2-7; 9 nucleotides line up with TRBD1. Germline V CDR1 and CDR2: WNHNN, SYGVQD (reference sequence). The ends lost 3 bases at V and 7 bases at J; junction bases unmatched: 7. The CDR3 is 14 residues long. The CDR3 sequence is CASSEQQGAGEQYF. The DNA of the CDR3 is TGCGCCAGCAGTGAACAACAGGGGGCGGGGGAGCAGTACTTC.